This T cell receptor beta chain was recovered during a study of CD8+ T cells in alopecia areata (dated by TCRdb to about 2018). In terms of the full investigation: The treated patients took part in an open-label pilot trial in which moderate-to-severe alopecia areata was treated with oral tofacitinib at 5 to 10 mg twice daily. Patients stayed on tofacitinib for 6 to 18 months and then had 6 months of follow-up off drug so that delayed response and recurrence could be assessed. For the treated patients, the SALT score, which quantifies what percentage of scalp surface area is affected, served as the measure of disease severity. In both human patients and the C3H/HeJ mouse model, the study applied high-throughput TCRbeta sequencing to look at T cell clonal expansion in alopecia areata. In humans, TCRbeta sequencing was performed on scalp tissue and on sorted CD4+ and CD8+ peripheral blood T cells from healthy controls and from patients with patchy or totalis/universalis alopecia areata. Biopsies were taken from tofacitinib-treated patients at baseline and at 4 and 24 weeks of treatment, and a later scalp biopsy was taken in several of the tofacitinib-treated patients. Scalp clonality was compared among normal scalp (n=4), patchy alopecia areata scalp (n=8), and alopecia totalis/universalis scalp (n=8). RNA was obtained with the PAXgene miRNA kit for fixed scalp, the miRNeasy kit for PBMCs, and the RNeasy kit for mouse skin. immunoSEQ multiplex PCR using 35 Vbeta forward primers and 13 Jbeta reverse primers was used to amplify TCRbeta CDR3 regions.

As regards this clone: Its antigen specificity is not known. No base quality information exists; no much larger clone differs at one position.

Paper-wide results and their limitations: Unlike mouse skin, which is dominated by gammadelta T cells, normal human skin has resident alphabeta T cells that are also sequenced, and this complicates analysis of the scalp TCR repertoire. Compared with normal scalp, lesional scalp, particularly in alopecia totalis/universalis, had higher clonality and more expanded CD8+ clones, which suggests antigenic drive. TCR sequences shared between patients were less clear than in mice, possibly partly because of HLA diversity in the patient population. Tofacitinib significantly decreased scalp clonality and the number of expanded CD8+ clones among the top 100 scalp clones. During tofacitinib treatment, many expanded lesional clones stuck around in both scalp and blood, and this persistence may partly explain why relapse happens after treatment is stopped. Because the treated cohort was small and had just a single nonresponder, larger studies are needed to establish links between baseline CD8+ expansion and response.

Libraries were constructed by the immunoSEQ multiplex PCR assay. RNA was extracted from all samples and reverse transcribed into cDNA as template for TCR sequencing. First-strand cDNA was synthesized with SuperScript III using a 2:1 mix of oligo-dT and random hexamers. A synthetic immune receptor repertoire was used to assess amplification bias, and residual bias was removed computationally. In the paper's pipeline: After raw reads were preprocessed to remove errors, the CDR3 was defined following IMGT conventions as running from the conserved cysteine to phenylalanine. To get clonality, Shannon entropy was normalized by log2 of the number of productive unique TCRs and the result was subtracted from 1. Scalp TCRbeta sequences were cross-referenced with sorted blood CD4 and CD8 repertoires so that the CD4 or CD8 identity of scalp clones could be inferred. TCRdb mirrors the immuneACCESS table, restricted to in-frame sequences. Some clones are absent from its copies; in checked studies, under half trace to an unresolved V gene, and the reason for the others is unknown. The V and J calls and clone size were taken over from that table, and D and trimming were inferred from the DNA. Here the sample has some 190,000 clones; approximately 67% occur a single time. The leading ten clones occupy roughly 1.2% of the sample.

Explained via the paper, the treatment or condition label denotes: oral pan-JAK inhibitor, 5-10 mg twice daily. Lesional scalp punch biopsies and peripheral blood were collected from alopecia areata patients. After PBMCs were isolated by density centrifugation and stained for CD3, CD4 and CD8, a FACSAria was used to sort CD4+ and CD8+ T cells. Trimming removed 5 bases from V and 1 base from J; the gene matches leave 9 bases unexplained. The CDR3 has 17 amino acids, counting the end cysteine and phenylalanine. Of all the DNA, just the CDR3 is kept, 51 bases in frame from base 1. CDR1 and CDR2 were assigned from the germline V gene (reference sequence) as MNHEY and SMNVEV.

This chain joins TRBV27 to TRBJ2-3, and 10 junction bases match TRBD2. This clonotype was sampled from a human donor with alopecia areata. The sequenced sample was CD4+ T cells sorted from blood, obtained at week 44, from a patient treated with tofacitinib. The CDR3 has the sequence CASSAHPLAGGTDTQYF. The base sequence is TGTGCCAGCAGTGCACACCCGCTAGCGGGGGGCACAGATACGCAGTATTTT.